The sequence of this T cell receptor beta chain was determined in a study of T cells in Graves' hyperthyroidism and ophthalmopathy. This clonotype was seen repeatedly, ten times or more. Its target is not known. Clinical symptoms, serum thyroxine and TRAb, thyroid ultrasound and orbital computed tomography together formed the diagnostic basis. Source material for PBMCs was about 11 ml fresh peripheral blood. Study findings and constraints: Blood shared most expanded thyroid clonotypes above 0.001.

TCR beta CDR3 region amplification was performed from RNA transcripts. A first-round RT-PCR of the TCR CDR3 used the HTBI primer set. TCRdb independently ran MiXCR on the multiplex PCR reads; one entry per CDR3 protein. The repertoire holds 300,000 to 400,000 distinct CDR3 sequences, 13% seen once, with less than 10% in the top ten. V shed 5 bases and J shed 1 base, with 14 bases lying between them. The germline V gene has CDR1 DFQATT and CDR2 SNEGSKA (reference sequence). CDR3 size: 14 residues. The source material was blood. The J gene is TRBJ1-2, the V gene TRBV20-1, with a weak D call TRBD1 (6 bases). The receptor was isolated from a woman between 18 and 29 years old with Graves' hyperthyroidism. CDR3 loop: CSASLEGGNYGYTF. DNA for the CDR3: TGCAGTGCTTCGTTGGAGGGGGGTAACTATGGCTACACCTTC.